These 15 T cell receptor beta chains originate from one sample sequenced in a study of OX40 agonist ivuxolimab in advanced cancers. The library was produced with the immunoSEQ multiplex PCR assay. The table comes from immuneACCESS by way of TCRdb, which keeps in-frame sequences with V and J called. Part of the clones is missing from these tables; in studies checked, under half for an unresolved V gene and the rest for unknown reasons. The sample table contains about 80,000 clones; only one count was recorded for around 86% of them. 1.9% of the sample goes to the ten largest clones. The material sequenced was CD4+ or CD8+ T cells sorted from blood, taken in a trial of the OX40 agonist ivuxolimab. These receptors all come from an adult with an advanced solid tumor such as melanoma, head and neck, liver or kidney cancer.

J is TRBJ2-1 and V is TRBV13, with 7 bases fitting TRBD1. CDR3 length equals 17 residues. The germline V gene has CDR1 PRHDT and CDR2 FYEKMQ (reference sequence). The junction had 16 bases not matched to a gene; V was cut back by 5 bases and J by 6 bases. CDR3 amino acids: CASSPLTGSNPGNEQFF. The CDR3 DNA sequence: TGTGCCAGCAGCCCTCTGACAGGGTCCAATCCCGGCAATGAGCAGTTCTTC.

The chain links TRBV15 to TRBJ1-2, with D maybe TRBD1 (5 bases). Germline CDR1 reads LNHNV; CDR2 reads YYDKDF (reference sequence). This CDR3 comprises 17 residues. Trimming cost V 0 bases and J 6 bases, with 20 bases left between them. As DNA, the CDR3 is TGTGCCACCAGCAGAGATCTTCGTGTCAGGGAACGCGATGGCTACACCTTC. This gives the protein CATSRDLRVRERDGYTF.

The genes are TRBV12-5 and TRBJ2-7; possibly TRBD2 for D (7 bases). The CDR3 covers 13 residues. In germline, CDR1 is LGHNT, CDR2 FRNRAP. CDR3 in DNA: TGTGAGAGATCGGGGGGCCCGACCTACGAGCAGTACTTC. This gives the protein CERSGGPTYEQYF.

This rearrangement joins TRBV10-2 to TRBJ1-5, with D hard to call. The germline V gene has CDR1 WSHSY and CDR2 SAAADI. This CDR3 comprises 15 residues. Trimming stripped 6 bases from V and 4 bases from J, with 16 bases between. The CDR3: CASSNKRSGNQPQHF. CDR3 sequence (DNA): TGCGCCAGCAGCAACAAAAGGAGTGGGAATCAGCCCCAGCATTTT.

The gene calls are TRBV2 and TRBJ1-2; TRBD1 agrees at 7 bases. V trimming: 4 bases; J trimming: 8 bases; junction bases outside the gene matches: 7. Germline values: CDR1 SNHLY, CDR2 FYNNEI. The CDR3 runs to 13 residues. The CDR3 DNA sequence: TGTGCCAGCAGTGTATACAGGGGCTCCGGCTACACCTTC. This translates into CASSVYRGSGYTF.

This chain connects TRBV27 to TRBJ1-6; weak D call: TRBD1 (5 bases). The CDR3 covers 17 residues. The ends were cut back, 4 bases at V and 4 bases at J, with 17 bases in the middle. Germline CDR1 is MNHEY and CDR2 is SMNVEV (reference sequence). CDR3 loop: CASSSKLPGRYNSPLHF. The CDR3 DNA reads as TGTGCCAGCAGTTCGAAACTTCCGGGACGGTATAATTCACCCCTCCACTTT.

J is TRBJ1-5 and V is TRBV5-8; D uncertain. Per the germline V gene, CDR1 is SGHTS and CDR2 is YDEGEE. V was shortened by 4 bases and J by 7 bases, with 9 bases between the two germline ends. CDR3 length: 12 residues. CDR3 loop: CASSPSRQPQHF. CDR3 DNA: TGTGCCAGCAGCCCCTCTCGACAGCCCCAGCATTTT.

The chain uses TRBV30 and TRBJ2-5, with 12 bases lining up with TRBD2. Unmatched junction bases numbered 6, after V lost 3 bases and J lost 4 bases. Germline lookup yields CDR1 GTSNPN and CDR2 SVGIG (reference sequence). CDR3 size: 15 residues. The CDR3 nucleotides are TGTGCCTGGAGCGGACTAGCGGGAAAGGGAGAGACCCAGTACTTC. Protein: CAWSGLAGKGETQYF.

The V and J genes are TRBV2 and TRBJ2-6; 7 positions agree with TRBD1. This CDR3 is built from 20 residues. Germline CDR1 is SNHLY and CDR2 is FYNNEI. V shed 8 bases and J 0 bases; nucleotides not matched to a gene: 19. The CDR3 protein is CASFRDRPSTSSSGANVLTF. The DNA for the CDR3 is TGTGCCAGCTTCCGGGACAGACCCTCAACGTCAAGCTCTGGGGCCAACGTCCTGACTTTC.

The CDR3 sequence: CATRWELPTEAFF. The CDR3 nucleotides are TGTGCCACGCGCTGGGAGTTGCCCACTGAAGCTTTCTTT. This rearrangement joins TRBV5-8 to TRBJ1-1; D is unclear. CDR1 is SGHTS, CDR2 YDEGEE, per germline. CDR3 size: 13 residues. V was trimmed by 9 bases and J by 4 bases, leaving 16 bases between them.

This clone was recorded once. The CDR3 coding sequence is TGTGCCAGCAGCTTGTATACAGGTACCTCAGAGACCCAGTACTTC. It encodes CASSLYTGTSETQYF. The V and J genes are TRBV5-4 and TRBJ2-5; TRBD1 might be the D (5 bases). Germline V gives CDR1 SGHNT, CDR2 YYREEE (reference sequence). This CDR3 has 15 amino acids. V was trimmed by 1 base and J by 4 bases, leaving 14 bases between them.

The V gene is TRBV5-6, the J gene TRBJ2-1; 11 bases are a match to TRBD2. The CDR3 is 16 residues long. The V gene end was trimmed by 5 bases and the J gene end by 5 bases; junction bases not matched to a gene: 9. The germline CDR1 and CDR2 sequences are SGHDT and YYEEEE. The CDR3 bases are TGTGCCAGCAGACTCCTGAGACTAGCGGGGAACAATGAGCAGTTCTTC. Encoded protein: CASRLLRLAGNNEQFF.

This clone was observed once. The V and J genes are TRBV4-3 and TRBJ2-3; D not resolved. Per germline, CDR1 LGHNA and CDR2 YSLEER. CDR3 size: 16 residues. The ends were cut back, 1 base at V and 2 bases at J, with 13 bases in the middle. CDR3 in DNA: TGCGCCAGCAGCCAAGTGGTGACGGCTAACACAGATACGCAGTATTTT. Residues: CASSQVVTANTDTQYF.

This clone was counted a single time. This chain connects TRBV5-1 to TRBJ1-2; D is possibly TRBD1 (6 bases). CDR1 and CDR2 from the germline V gene are SGHRS and YFSETQ. The CDR3 sequence is 16 residues long. V shed 3 bases and J shed 5 bases, with 20 bases lying between them. CDR3 DNA sequence: TGCGCCAGCAGCTCCGTCGGGGCAGGGGAGGGGTATGGCTACACCTTC. Protein product: CASSSVGAGEGYGYTF. The whole variable domain, filled in from reference TRBV5-1 and TRBJ1-2, reads KAGVTQTPRYLIKTRGQQVTLSCSPISGHRSVSWYQQTPGQGLQFLFEYFSETQRNKGNFPGRFSGRQFSNSRSEMNVSTLELGDSALYLCASSSVGAGEGYGYTFGSGTRLTVV.

V is TRBV4-3 and J is TRBJ1-2; D is perhaps TRBD1 (5 bases). This CDR3 is built from 20 residues. With 1 base removed from V and 2 bases from J, the gap between germline ends came to 26 bases. CDR1 LGHNA and CDR2 YSLEER come from the germline V gene. DNA for the CDR3: TGCGCCAGCAGCCAAGCCCTCCCAGGGTCATGGGAAAAGGGAAACTATGGCTACACCTTC. Its protein product is CASSQALPGSWEKGNYGYTF.